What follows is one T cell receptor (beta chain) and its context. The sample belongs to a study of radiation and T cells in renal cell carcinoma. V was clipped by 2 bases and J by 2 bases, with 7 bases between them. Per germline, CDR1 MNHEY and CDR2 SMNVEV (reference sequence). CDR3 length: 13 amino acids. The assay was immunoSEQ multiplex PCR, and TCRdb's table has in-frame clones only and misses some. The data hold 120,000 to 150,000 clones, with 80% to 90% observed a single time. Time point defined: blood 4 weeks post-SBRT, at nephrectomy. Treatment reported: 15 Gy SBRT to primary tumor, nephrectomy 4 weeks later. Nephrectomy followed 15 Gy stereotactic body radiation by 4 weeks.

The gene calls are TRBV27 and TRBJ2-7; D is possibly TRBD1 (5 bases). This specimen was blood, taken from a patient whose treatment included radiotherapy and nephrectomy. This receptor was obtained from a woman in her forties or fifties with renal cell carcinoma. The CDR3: CASSLVGPYEQYF. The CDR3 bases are TGTGCCAGCAGTTTAGTGGGGCCCTACGAGCAGTACTTC.